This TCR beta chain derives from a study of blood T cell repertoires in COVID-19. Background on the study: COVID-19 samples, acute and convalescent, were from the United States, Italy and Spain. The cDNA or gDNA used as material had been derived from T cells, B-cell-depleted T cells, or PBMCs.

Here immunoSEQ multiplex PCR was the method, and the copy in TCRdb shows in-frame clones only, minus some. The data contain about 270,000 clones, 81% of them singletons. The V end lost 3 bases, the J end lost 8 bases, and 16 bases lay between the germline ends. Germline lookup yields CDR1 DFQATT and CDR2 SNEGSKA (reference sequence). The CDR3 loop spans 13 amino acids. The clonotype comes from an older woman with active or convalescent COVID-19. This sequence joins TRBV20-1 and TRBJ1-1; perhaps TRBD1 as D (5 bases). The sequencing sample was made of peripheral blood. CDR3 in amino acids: CSASPSTSGEAFF. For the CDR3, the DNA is TGCAGTGCTAGTCCTTCTACTTCAGGGGAAGCTTTCTTT.